These T cell receptor beta chains were read from a single sample in a study of lymphopenia after photon versus proton radiotherapy. Method: immunoSEQ multiplex PCR; TCRdb's copy keeps in-frame clones and lacks some. The table has some 41,000 clones, roughly 84% seen once. The material was peripheral blood, obtained from a patient treated with photon-based radiotherapy. The receptors derive from a man aged 50-59 years with gastric cancer. Each CDR3 is given with its conserved first and last residue. D genes are given only for firm matches. The size of a clone is reported for some rows only, either as once, few or many, or as a class for expanded clones.

J,V,length,size,D,DNA,CDR3
TRBJ2-1,TRBV7-3,15,-,-,TGTGCCAGCAGCCGGGACGGCTACTCCTACAATGAGCAGTTCTTC,CASSRDGYSYNEQFF
TRBJ2-3,TRBV7-9,13,-,TRBD2,TGTGCCAGCCTAGCGGGAGGGACAGATACGCAGTATTTT,CASLAGGTDTQYF
TRBJ1-1,TRBV7-9,13,-,-,TGTGCCAGCAGCTTAGCAGGGAGTCTTGCTGCTTTCTTT,CASSLAGSLAAFF
TRBJ2-2,TRBV21-1,14,-,-,TGTGCCAGCAGCACGGGACAGTTGACCGGGGAGCTGTTTTTT,CASSTGQLTGELFF
TRBJ2-1,TRBV9,15,-,-,TGTGCCAGCAGCGTAGAAGCGTTTGCTCACAATGAGCAGTTCTTC,CASSVEAFAHNEQFF
TRBJ2-7,TRBV10-3,12,-,-,TGTGCCATCAGTGAGACAGCCTACGAGCAGTACTTC,CAISETAYEQYF
TRBJ2-5,TRBV23-1,17,-,TRBD1,TGCGCCAGCAGTCACCCTAGCAAAGGGGGCTTAGGAGAGACCCAGTACTTC,CASSHPSKGGLGETQYF
TRBJ2-5,TRBV18,12,few,-,TGTGCCAGCTCGCTGTACCAAGAGACCCAGTACTTC,CASSLYQETQYF
TRBJ2-6,TRBV7-8,18,-,TRBD1,TGTGCCAGCAGCTTAGGGGCACAGGGGGCGTCTGGGGCCAACGTCCTGACTTTC,CASSLGAQGASGANVLTF
TRBJ1-4,TRBV27,16,-,-,TGTGCCAGCCGCCCCTGGGCCAACCAGGGTAATGAAAAACTGTTTTTT,CASRPWANQGNEKLFF
TRBJ2-2,TRBV7-2,12,few,-,TGTGCCAGCAGCCCTTACACCGGGGAGCTGTTTTTT,CASSPYTGELFF
TRBJ2-2,TRBV5-6,16,-,-,TGTGCCAGCAGCCCGGGGGTGGGGCGGAACACCGGGGAGCTGTTTTTT,CASSPGVGRNTGELFF
TRBJ1-2,TRBV14,14,-,TRBD1,TGTGCCAGCAGCCCACCGACAGGGGACTATGGCTACACCTTC,CASSPPTGDYGYTF
TRBJ2-2,TRBV6-5,14,-,-,TGTGCCAGCAGTTTTAGCGGGAACACCGGGGAGCTGTTTTTT,CASSFSGNTGELFF
TRBJ2-1,TRBV6-6,13,-,-,TGTGCCAGCAGTTCACCCGCTTACAATGAGCAGTTCTTC,CASSSPAYNEQFF
TRBJ2-7,TRBV6-1,15,-,TRBD2,TGTGCCAGCACCCGGAGCGGGGGGAGAGGTTACGAGCAGTACTTC,CASTRSGGRGYEQYF
TRBJ2-1,TRBV2,18,-,-,TGTGCCAGCAGTGAAACCCTTGGGGAAGGGGGGCCCTACAATGAGCAGTTCTTC,CASSETLGEGGPYNEQFF
TRBJ2-7,TRBV5-5,16,-,TRBD2,TGTGCCAGCAGCGAAATAGCGGGAGCTTTCTCCTACGAGCAGTACTTC,CASSEIAGAFSYEQYF
TRBJ1-1,TRBV18,15,-,-,TGTGCCAGCTCACCGAGTAGGGGGGCGGACACTGAAGCTTTCTTT,CASSPSRGADTEAFF
TRBJ1-2,TRBV29-1,14,-,TRBD1,TGCAGCGTCCCCGGGACAGTTTGGGGCTATGGCTACACCTTC,CSVPGTVWGYGYTF
TRBJ2-1,TRBV18,13,-,-,TGTGCCAGCTCACCAAGCGGATTCAATGAGCAGTTCTTC,CASSPSGFNEQFF
TRBJ2-6,TRBV28,17,few,TRBD2,TGTGCCAGCAGTCTCCCACTCGGGGGGGCTGGGGCCAACGTCCTGACTTTC,CASSLPLGGAGANVLTF
TRBJ2-3,TRBV7-9,16,-,TRBD2,TGTGCCAGCAGCTTGGGTAGCGGGAGTGAGACAGATACGCAGTATTTT,CASSLGSGSETDTQYF
TRBJ2-6,TRBV10-2,17,-,-,TGCGCCAGCAGTTGGACAGCTTCATATTCTGGGGCCAACGTCCTGACTTTC,CASSWTASYSGANVLTF
TRBJ1-4,TRBV30,13,-,-,TGTGCCTGGACCGGGCTGCTTAATGAAAAACTGTTTTTT,CAWTGLLNEKLFF
TRBJ2-7,TRBV5-6,16,once,TRBD2,TGTGCCAGCAGCTTATCGGCTAGCGGGAGCTCCTACGAGCAGTACTTC,CASSLSASGSSYEQYF
TRBJ1-6,TRBV28,15,-,TRBD1,TGTGCCAGCAGTTTGACACAGGGGAGGGATTCACCCCTCCACTTT,CASSLTQGRDSPLHF
TRBJ1-2,TRBV27,14,once,TRBD1,TGTGCCAGCAGCGACAGGGGGAGTCCCTATGGCTACACCTTC,CASSDRGSPYGYTF
TRBJ1-2,TRBV18,15,-,-,TGTGCCAGCTCACCAGGCACGGATAGAAACTATGGCTACACCTTC,CASSPGTDRNYGYTF